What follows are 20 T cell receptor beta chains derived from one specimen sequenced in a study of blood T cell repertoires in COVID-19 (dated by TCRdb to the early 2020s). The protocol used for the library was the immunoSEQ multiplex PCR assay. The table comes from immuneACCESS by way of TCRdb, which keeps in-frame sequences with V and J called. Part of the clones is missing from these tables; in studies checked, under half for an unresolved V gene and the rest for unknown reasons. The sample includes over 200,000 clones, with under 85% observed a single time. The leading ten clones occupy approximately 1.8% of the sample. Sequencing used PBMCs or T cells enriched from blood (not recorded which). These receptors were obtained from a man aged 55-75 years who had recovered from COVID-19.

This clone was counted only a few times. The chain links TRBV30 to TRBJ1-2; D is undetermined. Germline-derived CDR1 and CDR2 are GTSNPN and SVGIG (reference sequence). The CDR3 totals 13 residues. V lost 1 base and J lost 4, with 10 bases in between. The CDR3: CAWSEMGVYGYTF. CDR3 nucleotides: TGTGCCTGGAGTGAGATGGGAGTCTATGGCTACACCTTC.

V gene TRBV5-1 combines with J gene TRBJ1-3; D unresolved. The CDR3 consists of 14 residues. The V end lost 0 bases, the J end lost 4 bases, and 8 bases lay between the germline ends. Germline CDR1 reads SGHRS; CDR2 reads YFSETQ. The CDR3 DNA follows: TGCGCCAGCAGCTTGGCGGGGTTCGGAAACACCATATATTTT. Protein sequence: CASSLAGFGNTIYF.

CDR3 sequence: CASSSIRSGASTDTQYF. The CDR3 coding sequence is TGTGCCAGCAGCTCCATCCGGTCGGGAGCTAGCACAGATACGCAGTATTTT. The chain links TRBV7-2 to TRBJ2-3; perhaps TRBD2 as D (6 bases). Per the germline V gene, CDR1 is SGHTA and CDR2 is FQGNSA. CDR3 length: 17 amino acids. V was pared by 4 bases and J by 0 bases, with 17 bases between.

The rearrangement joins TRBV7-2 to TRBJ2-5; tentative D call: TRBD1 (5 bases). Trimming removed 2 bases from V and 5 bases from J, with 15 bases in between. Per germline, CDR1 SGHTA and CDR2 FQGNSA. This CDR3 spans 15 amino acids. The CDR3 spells CASSLQGQGYETQYF. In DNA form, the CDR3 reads TGTGCCAGCAGCTTACAAGGCCAGGGCTACGAGACCCAGTACTTC.

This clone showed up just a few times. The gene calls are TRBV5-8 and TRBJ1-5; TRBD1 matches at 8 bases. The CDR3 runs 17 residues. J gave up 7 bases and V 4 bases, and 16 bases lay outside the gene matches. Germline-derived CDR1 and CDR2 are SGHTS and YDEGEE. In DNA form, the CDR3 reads TGTGCCAGCAGCACGACGACAGGGGCTGGTTGGGGGCAGCCCCAGCATTTT. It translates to CASSTTTGAGWGQPQHF.

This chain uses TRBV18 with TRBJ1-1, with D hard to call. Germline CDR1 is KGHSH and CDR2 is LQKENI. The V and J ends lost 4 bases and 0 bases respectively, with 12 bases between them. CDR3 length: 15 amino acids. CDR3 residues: CASSLAVTVNTEAFF. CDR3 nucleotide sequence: TGTGCCAGCTCACTAGCCGTGACCGTGAACACTGAAGCTTTCTTT.

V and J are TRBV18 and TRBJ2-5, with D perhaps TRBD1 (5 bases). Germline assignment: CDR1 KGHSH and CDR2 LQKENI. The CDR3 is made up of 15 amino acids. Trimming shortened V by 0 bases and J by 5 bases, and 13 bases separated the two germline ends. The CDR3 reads CASSPPIQAAETQYF. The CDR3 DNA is TGTGCCAGCTCACCACCGATACAGGCAGCGGAGACCCAGTACTTC.

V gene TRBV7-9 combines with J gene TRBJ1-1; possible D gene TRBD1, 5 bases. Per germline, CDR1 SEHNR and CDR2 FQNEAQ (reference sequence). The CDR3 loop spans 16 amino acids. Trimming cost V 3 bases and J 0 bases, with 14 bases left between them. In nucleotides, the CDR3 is TGTGCCAGCAGCTTGCGAACCGGGACTTTGAACACTGAAGCTTTCTTT. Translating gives CASSLRTGTLNTEAFF.

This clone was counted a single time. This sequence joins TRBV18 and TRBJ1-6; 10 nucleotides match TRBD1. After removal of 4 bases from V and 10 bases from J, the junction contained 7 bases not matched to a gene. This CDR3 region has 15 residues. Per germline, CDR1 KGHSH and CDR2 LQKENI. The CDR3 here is CASSRYGTGESPLHF. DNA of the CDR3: TGTGCCAGCTCACGTTATGGGACAGGGGAATCACCCCTCCACTTT.

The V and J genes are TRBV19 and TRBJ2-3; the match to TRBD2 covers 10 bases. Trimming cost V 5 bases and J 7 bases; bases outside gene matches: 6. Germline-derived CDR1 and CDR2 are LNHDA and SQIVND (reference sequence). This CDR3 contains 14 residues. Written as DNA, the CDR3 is TGTGCCAGTAGTCTGCTAGCGGGGGCTAATACGCAGTATTTT. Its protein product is CASSLLAGANTQYF.

CDR3: CASGGGPNQPQHF. DNA of the CDR3: TGTGCCAGCGGGGGGGGCCCGAATCAGCCCCAGCATTTT. The chain has TRBV2 and TRBJ1-5; TRBD1 is a possible D gene (6 bases). Germline CDR1 reads SNHLY; CDR2 reads FYNNEI. Between the trimmed V and J ends, which lost 8 bases and 4 bases, there was a span of 12 bases. This CDR3 contains 13 residues.

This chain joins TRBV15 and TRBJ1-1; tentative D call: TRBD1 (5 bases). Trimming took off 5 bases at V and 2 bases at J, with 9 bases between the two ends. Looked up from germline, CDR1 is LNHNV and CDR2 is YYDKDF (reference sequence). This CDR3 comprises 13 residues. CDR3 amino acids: CATSAGGNTEAFF. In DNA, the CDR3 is TGTGCCACCAGCGCGGGGGGTAACACTGAAGCTTTCTTT.

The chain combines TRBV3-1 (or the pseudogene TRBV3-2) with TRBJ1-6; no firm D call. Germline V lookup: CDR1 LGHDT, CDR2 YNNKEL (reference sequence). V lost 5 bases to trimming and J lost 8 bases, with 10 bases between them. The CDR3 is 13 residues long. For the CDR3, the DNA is TGTGCCAGCAGCTCTCAGTACGATTCACCCCTCCACTTT. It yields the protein CASSSQYDSPLHF.

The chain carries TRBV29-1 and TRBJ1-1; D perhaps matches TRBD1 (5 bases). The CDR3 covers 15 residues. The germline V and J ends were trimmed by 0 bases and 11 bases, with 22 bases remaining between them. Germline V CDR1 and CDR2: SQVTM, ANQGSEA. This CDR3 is CSVEDLLGGYRGAFF. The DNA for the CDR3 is TGCAGCGTTGAAGATTTATTGGGGGGGTACCGTGGGGCTTTCTTT.

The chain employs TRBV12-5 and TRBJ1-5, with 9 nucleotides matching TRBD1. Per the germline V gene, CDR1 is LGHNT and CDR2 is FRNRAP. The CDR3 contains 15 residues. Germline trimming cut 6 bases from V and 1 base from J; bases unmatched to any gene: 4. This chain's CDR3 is CASGTGQGSNQPQHF. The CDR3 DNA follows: TGTGCTAGTGGCACGGGACAGGGAAGCAATCAGCCCCAGCATTTT.

The CDR3 protein is CASSPRSNQPQHF. DNA of the CDR3: TGTGCCAGCAGTCCCCGGAGCAATCAGCCCCAGCATTTT. The gene calls are TRBV6-5 and TRBJ1-5; D remains unclear. CDR3 size: 13 residues. The germline V and J ends were trimmed by 5 bases and 1 base, with 6 bases remaining between them. Germline CDR1 and CDR2: MNHEY and SVGAGI.

The CDR3 region has the DNA TGTGCTAGTGGTTCTCCAGGGGCGGATACGCAGTATTTT. It yields the protein CASGSPGADTQYF. This rearrangement joins TRBV12-5 to TRBJ2-3; the D gene is possibly TRBD1 (6 bases). With 4 bases removed from V and 6 bases from J, the gap between germline ends came to 11 bases. CDR3 length: 13 residues. Germline V gene lookup returns CDR1 LGHNT and CDR2 FRNRAP.

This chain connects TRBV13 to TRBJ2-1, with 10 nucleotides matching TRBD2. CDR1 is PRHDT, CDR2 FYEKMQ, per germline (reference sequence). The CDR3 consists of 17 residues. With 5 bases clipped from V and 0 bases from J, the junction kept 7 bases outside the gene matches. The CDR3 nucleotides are TGTGCCAGCAGCGCCGGGACTAGCGTAAGCTCCTACAATGAGCAGTTCTTC. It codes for CASSAGTSVSSYNEQFF.

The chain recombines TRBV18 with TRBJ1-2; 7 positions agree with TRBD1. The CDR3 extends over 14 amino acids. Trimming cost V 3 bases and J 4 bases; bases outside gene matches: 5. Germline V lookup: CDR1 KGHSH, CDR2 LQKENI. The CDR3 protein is CASSPSGTAYGYTF. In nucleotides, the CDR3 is TGTGCCAGCTCACCGTCCGGGACAGCCTATGGCTACACCTTC.

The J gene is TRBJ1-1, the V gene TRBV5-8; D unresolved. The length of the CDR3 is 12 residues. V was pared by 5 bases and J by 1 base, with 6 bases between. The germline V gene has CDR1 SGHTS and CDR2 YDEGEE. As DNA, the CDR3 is TGTGCCAGCAGGTTCGGGAACACTGAAGCTTTCTTT. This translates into CASRFGNTEAFF. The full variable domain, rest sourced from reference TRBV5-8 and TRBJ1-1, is EAGVTQSPTHLIKTRGQQATLRCSPISGHTSVYWYQQALGLGLQFLLWYDEGEERNRGNFPPRFSGRQFPNYSSELNVNALELEDSALYLCASRFGNTEAFFGQGTRLTVV.